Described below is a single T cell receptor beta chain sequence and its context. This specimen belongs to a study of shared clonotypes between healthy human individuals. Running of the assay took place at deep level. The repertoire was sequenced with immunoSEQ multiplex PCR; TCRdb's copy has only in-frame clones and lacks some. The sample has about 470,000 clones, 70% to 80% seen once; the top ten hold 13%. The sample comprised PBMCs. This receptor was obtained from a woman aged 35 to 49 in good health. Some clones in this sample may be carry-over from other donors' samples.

CDR3 amino acids: CASSSGQGNNEKLFF. The CDR3 nucleotides are TGTGCCAGCAGCTCAGGACAGGGCAACAATGAAAAACTGTTTTTT. The chain is built from TRBV9 and TRBJ1-4; 8 bases fit TRBD1. V dropped 4 bases and J dropped 5; count of bases not matched to a gene: 7. The germline V gene has CDR1 SGDLS and CDR2 YYNGEE. CDR3 size: 15 residues.